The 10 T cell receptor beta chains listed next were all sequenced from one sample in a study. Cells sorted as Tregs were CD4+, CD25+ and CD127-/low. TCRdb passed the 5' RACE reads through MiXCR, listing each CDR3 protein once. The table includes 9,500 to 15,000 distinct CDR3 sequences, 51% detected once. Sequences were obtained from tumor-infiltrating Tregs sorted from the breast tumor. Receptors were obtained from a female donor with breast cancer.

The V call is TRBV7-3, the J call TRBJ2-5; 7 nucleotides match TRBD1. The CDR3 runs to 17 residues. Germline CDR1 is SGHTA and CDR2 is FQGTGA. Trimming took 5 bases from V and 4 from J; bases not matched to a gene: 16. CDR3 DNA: TGTGCCAGCAGCCAAGGGGGCGGCCTAGGGGTAGGAGAGACCCAGTACTTC. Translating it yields CASSQGGGLGVGETQYF.

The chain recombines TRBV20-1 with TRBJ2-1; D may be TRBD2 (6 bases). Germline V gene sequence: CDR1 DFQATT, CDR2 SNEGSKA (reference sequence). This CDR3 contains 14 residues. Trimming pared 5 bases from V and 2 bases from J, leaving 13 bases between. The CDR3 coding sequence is TGCAGTGCTCTCCGACGCGGGACCTACAATGAGCAGTTCTTC. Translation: CSALRRGTYNEQFF.

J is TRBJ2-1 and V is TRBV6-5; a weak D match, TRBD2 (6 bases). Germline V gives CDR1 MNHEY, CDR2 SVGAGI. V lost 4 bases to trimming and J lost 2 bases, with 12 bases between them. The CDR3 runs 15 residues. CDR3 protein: CASSLGLSPYNEQFF. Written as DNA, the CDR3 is TGTGCCAGCAGTTTGGGACTCTCCCCCTACAATGAGCAGTTCTTC.

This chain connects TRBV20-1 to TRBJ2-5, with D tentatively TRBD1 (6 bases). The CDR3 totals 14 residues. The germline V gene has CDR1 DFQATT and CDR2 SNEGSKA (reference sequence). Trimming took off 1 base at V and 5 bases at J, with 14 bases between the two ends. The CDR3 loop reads CSARVADRGETQYF. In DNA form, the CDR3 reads TGCAGTGCTAGAGTAGCCGATAGGGGGGAGACCCAGTACTTC.

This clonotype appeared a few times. The CDR3 DNA reads as TGTGCCAGCAGCGACCGGACCTCATCCACAGATACGCAGTATTTT. This codes for CASSDRTSSTDTQYF. V gene TRBV7-2 combines with J gene TRBJ2-3, with no clear D. Trimming took 5 bases from V and 2 from J, leaving 14 bases between them. Looked up from germline, CDR1 is SGHTA and CDR2 is FQGNSA. This CDR3 region has 15 residues.

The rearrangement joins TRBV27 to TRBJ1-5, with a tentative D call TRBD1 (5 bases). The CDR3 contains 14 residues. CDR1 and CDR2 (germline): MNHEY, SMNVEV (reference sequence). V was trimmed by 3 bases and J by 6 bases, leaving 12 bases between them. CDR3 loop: CASSFRVGTQPQHF. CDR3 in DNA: TGTGCCAGCAGTTTCCGCGTAGGGACTCAGCCCCAGCATTTT.

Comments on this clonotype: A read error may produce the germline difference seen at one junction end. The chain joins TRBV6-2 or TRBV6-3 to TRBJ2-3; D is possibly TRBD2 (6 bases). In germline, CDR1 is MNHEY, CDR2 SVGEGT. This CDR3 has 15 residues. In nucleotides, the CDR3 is TGTGTCAGCAGTTATTTTGGCGGGGACACAGATACGCAGTATTTT. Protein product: CVSSYFGGDTDTQYF.

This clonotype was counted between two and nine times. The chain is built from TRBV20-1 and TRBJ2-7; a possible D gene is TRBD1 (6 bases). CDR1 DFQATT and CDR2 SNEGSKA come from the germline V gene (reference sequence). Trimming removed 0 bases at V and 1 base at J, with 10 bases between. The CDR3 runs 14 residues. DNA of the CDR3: TGCAGTGCTAGAGATCGGACAGCATCCTACGAGCAGTACTTC. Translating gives CSARDRTASYEQYF.

Here the CDR3 reads CASSLAGQGNYGYTF. DNA of the CDR3: TGTGCCAGCAGCTTAGCGGGACAGGGGAACTATGGCTACACCTTC. The rearrangement joins TRBV7-2 to TRBJ1-2; TRBD1 matches 10 bases. Trimming cost V 0 bases and J 2 bases; bases outside gene matches: 0. The length of the CDR3 is 15 residues. CDR1 and CDR2 from the germline V gene are SGHTA and FQGNSA.

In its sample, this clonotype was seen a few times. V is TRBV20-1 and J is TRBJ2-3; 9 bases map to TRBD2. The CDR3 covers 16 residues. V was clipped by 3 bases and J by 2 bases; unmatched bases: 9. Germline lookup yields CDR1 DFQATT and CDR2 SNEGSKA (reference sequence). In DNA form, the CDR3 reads TGCAGTGCTAGCGCGGCTAGCGGGGTCCACACAGATACGCAGTATTTT. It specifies CSASAASGVHTDTQYF.